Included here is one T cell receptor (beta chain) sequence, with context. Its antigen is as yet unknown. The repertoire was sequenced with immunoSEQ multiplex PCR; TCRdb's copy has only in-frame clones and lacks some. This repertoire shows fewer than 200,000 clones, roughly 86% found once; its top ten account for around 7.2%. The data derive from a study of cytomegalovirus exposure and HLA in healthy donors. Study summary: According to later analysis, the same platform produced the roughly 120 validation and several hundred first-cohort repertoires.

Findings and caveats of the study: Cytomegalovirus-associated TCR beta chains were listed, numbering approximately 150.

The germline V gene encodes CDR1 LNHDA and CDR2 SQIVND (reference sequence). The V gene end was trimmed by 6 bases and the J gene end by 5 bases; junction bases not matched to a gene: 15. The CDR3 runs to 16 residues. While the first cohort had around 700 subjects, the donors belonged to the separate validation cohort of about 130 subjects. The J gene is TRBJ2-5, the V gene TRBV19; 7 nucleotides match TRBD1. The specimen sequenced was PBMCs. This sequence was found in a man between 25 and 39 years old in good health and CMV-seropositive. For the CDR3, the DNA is TGTGCCAGTAGCTCCATAACAGGGGCCCTCCGGGAGACCCAGTACTTC. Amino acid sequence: CASSSITGALRETQYF.